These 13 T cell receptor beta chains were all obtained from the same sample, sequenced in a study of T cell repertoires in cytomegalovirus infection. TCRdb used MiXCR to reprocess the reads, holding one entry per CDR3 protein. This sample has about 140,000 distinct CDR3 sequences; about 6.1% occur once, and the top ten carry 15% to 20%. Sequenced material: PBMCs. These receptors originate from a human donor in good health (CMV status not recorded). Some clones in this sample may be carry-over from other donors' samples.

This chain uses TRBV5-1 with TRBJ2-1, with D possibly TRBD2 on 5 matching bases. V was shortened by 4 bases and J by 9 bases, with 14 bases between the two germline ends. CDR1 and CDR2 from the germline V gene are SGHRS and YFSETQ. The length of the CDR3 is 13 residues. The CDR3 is CASSQYSDIEQFF. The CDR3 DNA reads TGCGCCAGCAGCCAATATAGCGACATTGAGCAGTTCTTC.

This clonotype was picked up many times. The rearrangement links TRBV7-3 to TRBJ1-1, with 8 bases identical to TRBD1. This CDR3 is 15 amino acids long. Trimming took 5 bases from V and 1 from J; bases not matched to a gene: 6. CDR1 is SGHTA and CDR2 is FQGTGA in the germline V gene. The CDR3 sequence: CASSTRQGTNTEAFF. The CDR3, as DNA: TGTGCCAGCAGCACCCGACAGGGGACGAACACTGAAGCTTTCTTT. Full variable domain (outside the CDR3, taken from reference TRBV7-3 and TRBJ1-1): GAGVSQTPSNKVTEKGKYVELRCDPISGHTALYWYRQSLGQGPEFLIYFQGTGAADDSGLPNDRFFAVRPEGSVSTLKIQRTERGDSAVYLCASSTRQGTNTEAFFGQGTRLTVV.

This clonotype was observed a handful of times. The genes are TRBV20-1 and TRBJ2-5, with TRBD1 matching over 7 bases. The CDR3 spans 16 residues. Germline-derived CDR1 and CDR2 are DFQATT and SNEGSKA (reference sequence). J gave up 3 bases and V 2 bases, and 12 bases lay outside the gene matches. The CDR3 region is CSARRNRGLGEETQYF. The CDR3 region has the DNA TGCAGTGCTAGACGTAACAGGGGCCTAGGGGAAGAGACCCAGTACTTC.

CDR3 DNA sequence: TGTGCCAGCAGTTTAGCCAGGGCCTACAATCAGCCCCAGCATTTT. Its protein is CASSLARAYNQPQHF. The gene calls are TRBV28 and TRBJ1-5, with D tentatively TRBD1 (5 bases). Germline values: CDR1 MDHEN, CDR2 SYDVKM. This CDR3 comprises 15 residues. The germline V and J ends were trimmed by 2 bases and 3 bases, with 11 bases remaining between them.

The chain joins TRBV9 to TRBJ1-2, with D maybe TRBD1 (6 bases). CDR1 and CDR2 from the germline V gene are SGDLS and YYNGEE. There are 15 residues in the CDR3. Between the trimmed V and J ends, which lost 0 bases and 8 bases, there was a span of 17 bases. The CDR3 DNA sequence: TGTGCCAGCAGCGTAGGGGGCTCCTGGACAGACGGCTACACCTTC. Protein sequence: CASSVGGSWTDGYTF. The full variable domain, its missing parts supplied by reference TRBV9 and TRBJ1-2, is DSGVTQTPKHLITATGQRVTLRCSPRSGDLSVYWYQQSLDQGLQFLIQYYNGEERAKGNILERFSAQQFPDLHSELNLSSLELGDSALYFCASSVGGSWTDGYTFGSGTRLTVV.

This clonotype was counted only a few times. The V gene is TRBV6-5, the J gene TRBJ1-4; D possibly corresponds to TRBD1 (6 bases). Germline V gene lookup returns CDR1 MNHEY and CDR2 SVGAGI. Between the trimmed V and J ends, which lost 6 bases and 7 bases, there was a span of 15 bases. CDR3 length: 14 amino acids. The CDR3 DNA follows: TGTGCCAGCAGCCGACGGGAAGGGGGTGAAAAACTGTTTTTT. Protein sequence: CASSRREGGEKLFF.

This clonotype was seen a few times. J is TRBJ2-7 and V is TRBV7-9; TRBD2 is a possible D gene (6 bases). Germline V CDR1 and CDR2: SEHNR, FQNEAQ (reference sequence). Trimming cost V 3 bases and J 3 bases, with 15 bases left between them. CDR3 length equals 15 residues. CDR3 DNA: TGTGCCAGCAGCTTCGGCGGGGACGGGTTCTACGAGCAGTACTTC. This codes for CASSFGGDGFYEQYF.

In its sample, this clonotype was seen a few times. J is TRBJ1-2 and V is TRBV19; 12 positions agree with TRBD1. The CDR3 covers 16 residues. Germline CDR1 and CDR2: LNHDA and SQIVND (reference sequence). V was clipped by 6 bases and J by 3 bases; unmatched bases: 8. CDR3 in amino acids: CASSTKGQGAYYGYTF. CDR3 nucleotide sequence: TGTGCCAGTAGCACGAAGGGACAGGGGGCCTACTATGGCTACACCTTC.

The CDR3 here is CAISESTGEGYTF. For the CDR3, the DNA is TGTGCCATCAGTGAGTCGACAGGGGAAGGCTACACCTTC. The V call is TRBV10-3, the J call TRBJ1-2; the match to TRBD1 covers 8 bases. CDR1 and CDR2 (germline): ENHRY, SYGVKD. Trimming removed 0 bases from V and 8 bases from J; junction bases left unmatched: 2. CDR3 length: 13 amino acids.

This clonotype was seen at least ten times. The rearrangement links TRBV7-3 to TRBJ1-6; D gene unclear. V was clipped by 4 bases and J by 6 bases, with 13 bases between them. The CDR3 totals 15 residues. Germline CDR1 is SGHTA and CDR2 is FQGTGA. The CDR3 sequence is CASSSGPSPNSPLHF. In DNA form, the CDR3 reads TGTGCCAGCAGCTCCGGTCCGAGCCCTAATTCACCCCTCCACTTT.

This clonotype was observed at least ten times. The CDR3 region has the DNA TGTGCCAGCAGCTTAGGCCCTACTGGCGGGGGGGCGGGTGAAGAGACCCAGTACTTC. Encoded protein: CASSLGPTGGGAGEETQYF. V usage is TRBV7-3 and J usage is TRBJ2-5, with 9 bases lining up with TRBD2. The CDR3 runs 19 residues. V shed 2 bases and J 3 bases; nucleotides not matched to a gene: 16. The germline gives CDR1 SGHTA, CDR2 FQGTGA.

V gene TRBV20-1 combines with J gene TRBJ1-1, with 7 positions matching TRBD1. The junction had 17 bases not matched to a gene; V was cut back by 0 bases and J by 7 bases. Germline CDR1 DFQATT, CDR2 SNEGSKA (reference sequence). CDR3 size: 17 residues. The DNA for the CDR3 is TGCAGTGCTAGAGACGGTTCGGGACACAGGGGATTCGATGAAGCTTTCTTT. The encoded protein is CSARDGSGHRGFDEAFF.

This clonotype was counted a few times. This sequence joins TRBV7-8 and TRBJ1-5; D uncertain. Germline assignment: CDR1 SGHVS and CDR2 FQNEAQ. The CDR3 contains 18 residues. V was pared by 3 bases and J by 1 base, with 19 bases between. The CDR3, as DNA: TGTGCCAGCAGCTTCCGCCACTCGACGGCTGAAAGCAATCAGCCCCAGCATTTT. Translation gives CASSFRHSTAESNQPQHF.